These T cell receptor beta chains were read from a single sample in a study of blood T cell repertoires in COVID-19. Generated by immunoSEQ multiplex PCR, the TCRdb table keeps only in-frame clones and is missing some. The sample yields about 80,000 clones, approximately 85% seen once. The sample comprised peripheral blood. These receptors were obtained from a man aged 50 or older with COVID-19, enrolled during active disease. Both conserved end residues are part of each CDR3. Fields, in order: V gene, D gene, clone size, J gene, CDR3 protein, CDR3 DNA. The D gene is left open where the match is weak. Size is omitted from some rows. Given values are once, few, many or a class for expanded clones.

TRBV30	NA	once	TRBJ1-1	CAWSFQGGTEAFF	TGTGCCTGGAGTTTCCAGGGAGGCACTGAAGCTTTCTTT
TRBV6-1	NA	few	TRBJ2-1	CASSDVTGHNEQFF	TGTGCCAGCAGTGATGTGACAGGCCACAATGAGCAGTTCTTC
TRBV18	TRBD2	NA	TRBJ2-1	CASSPRLAGVGEQFF	TGTGCCAGCTCACCACGACTAGCGGGGGTGGGTGAGCAGTTCTTC
TRBV3-1/TRBV3-2	NA	NA	TRBJ1-1	CASSQGARNTEAFF	TGTGCCAGCAGCCAAGGGGCCCGGAACACTGAAGCTTTCTTT
TRBV3-1/TRBV3-2	TRBD1	NA	TRBJ2-7	CASSPRTGGYEQYF	TGTGCCAGCAGCCCCCGGACAGGGGGCTACGAGCAGTACTTC
TRBV28	NA	once	TRBJ2-1	CASSLAGRSYNEQFF	TGTGCCAGCAGTCTTGCTGGCCGCTCCTACAATGAGCAGTTCTTC
TRBV3-1/TRBV3-2	NA	NA	TRBJ1-5	CASSQDWSANQPQHF	TGTGCCAGCAGCCAAGATTGGAGCGCCAATCAGCCCCAGCATTTT
TRBV12-5	NA	NA	TRBJ2-1	CASGLGQYGNEQFF	TGTGCTAGTGGTTTGGGACAGTACGGCAATGAGCAGTTCTTC
TRBV6-6	NA	NA	TRBJ1-5	CASSTGILGNQPQHF	TGTGCCAGCAGTACAGGGATTTTGGGCAATCAGCCCCAGCATTTT
TRBV5-1	TRBD1	NA	TRBJ1-3	CASSLLTGASGNTIYF	TGCGCCAGCAGCTTACTGACAGGGGCCTCTGGAAACACCATATATTTT
TRBV18	TRBD1	NA	TRBJ2-5	CASSPGDRGETQYF	TGTGCCAGCTCACCGGGGGACAGGGGAGAGACCCAGTACTTC
TRBV6-5	NA	few	TRBJ1-4	CASRNGGPEEKLFF	TGTGCCAGCAGAAACGGGGGGCCCGAAGAAAAACTGTTTTTT
TRBV27	NA	NA	TRBJ1-4	CASRDLGTYHGEKLFF	TGTGCCAGCCGTGACCTGGGGACATATCATGGTGAAAAACTGTTTTTT
TRBV28	TRBD1	NA	TRBJ2-7	CASSRRDRSYEQYF	TGTGCCAGCAGTCGCCGGGACAGGTCCTACGAGCAGTACTTC
TRBV6-5	NA	NA	TRBJ1-2	CASTEQGRGYTF	TGTGCCAGCACCGAGCAGGGGCGCGGCTACACCTTC
TRBV6-1	TRBD1	NA	TRBJ2-1	CASSAYGTGQGNEQFF	TGTGCCAGCAGTGCCTACGGGACAGGCCAAGGCAATGAGCAGTTCTTC
TRBV7-9	TRBD2	NA	TRBJ2-3	CASSKYPGGKTDTQYF	TGTGCCAGCAGCAAATATCCGGGAGGGAAAACAGATACGCAGTATTTT